This T cell receptor beta chain was recorded in a study of T cells in Graves' hyperthyroidism and ophthalmopathy. Stable Graves' hyperthyroidism meant no ophthalmopathy progression within 18 months. Patients between 18 and 65 years old had hyperthyroidism, newly diagnosed and lasting under 2 months. Diagnoses rested on clinical symptoms, serum thyroxine and TRAb, thyroid ultrasound and orbital computed tomography. V trimming: 0 bases; J trimming: 8 bases; junction bases outside the gene matches: 6. CDR3 size: 15 residues. The germline V gene encodes CDR1 MNHNS and CDR2 SASEGT. RNA transcripts were the template for amplifying TCR beta CDR3 regions. The study used the HTBI primer set for a first-round RT-PCR of the TCR CDR3. TCRdb re-called the multiplex PCR reads through MiXCR, storing one row per CDR3 protein. This table has about half a million distinct CDR3 sequences, around 20% appearing once. This clonotype came up many times.

Sequenced sample: blood. The chain recombines TRBV6-1 with TRBJ2-4, with TRBD1 identical over 8 bases. The sequence was obtained from a man aged 18 to 35 with Graves' hyperthyroidism. Here the CDR3 reads CASSEAPGGRDIQYF. Here the CDR3 DNA reads TGTGCCAGCAGTGAAGCCCCAGGGGGCCGGGACATTCAGTACTTC.